This is a list of T cell receptor beta chains from one sample in a study of immune evolution from preneoplasia to lung adenocarcinoma. Measured with immunoSEQ multiplex PCR; TCRdb has only the in-frame clones, and not every one. The table lists roughly 7,900 clones, around four fifths of them singletons. What was sequenced was FFPE adjacent normal lung tissue. The receptor set was obtained from an older person with lung adenocarcinoma. Each CDR3 is given with its conserved first and last residue. The D gene is left open where the match is weak. Only some rows state a clone size, as once, few, many or a class for expanded clones.

NA	TRBJ2-7	TRBV4-1	NA	TGCGCCAGCAGCCAATACTGGGGGGCTAGCTCCTACGAGCAGTACTTC	CASSQYWGASSYEQYF
NA	TRBJ1-1	TRBV29-1	NA	TGCAGCGTTGACAGAGAGGCCGGATTCGGAGCTTTCTTT	CSVDREAGFGAFF
few	TRBJ1-5	TRBV2	TRBD1	TGTGCCAGCAGTGCACGGGACAGGGTAGATCAGCCCCAGCATTTT	CASSARDRVDQPQHF
NA	TRBJ2-3	TRBV5-1	TRBD1	TGCGCCAGCAGCTTGCCTACAGGGGACACAGATACGCAGTATTTT	CASSLPTGDTDTQYF
once	TRBJ1-3	TRBV9	NA	TGTGCCAGCAGCGTAGGGCCCGGGGCCTACTCTGGAAACACCATATATTTT	CASSVGPGAYSGNTIYF
NA	TRBJ1-6	TRBV28	NA	TGTGCCACCCGTGCAGGGCCCGCTCGGAATTCACCCCTCCACTTT	CATRAGPARNSPLHF
NA	TRBJ1-5	TRBV6-5	NA	TGTGCCAGCAGTTACGCGCAGGGGAATCAGCCCCAGCATTTT	CASSYAQGNQPQHF
once	TRBJ2-7	TRBV5-4	TRBD1	TGTGCCAGCAGCTTGGCCGCACAGGGGTTGGGCGAGCAGTACTTC	CASSLAAQGLGEQYF
NA	TRBJ2-5	TRBV6-1	NA	TGTGCCAGCAGTTTCGACAGCCAAGAGACCCAGTACTTC	CASSFDSQETQYF
NA	TRBJ2-7	TRBV27	NA	TGTGCCAGCAGTTTGGGGACCGGCTCCTACGAGCAGTACTTC	CASSLGTGSYEQYF
NA	TRBJ1-1	TRBV6-4	NA	TGTGCCAGCAGTGACCCCGTGGCCCGGTACGGAGCTTTCTTT	CASSDPVARYGAFF
NA	TRBJ2-3	TRBV6-5	NA	TGTGCCAGCAGTTACTCGACCGGGAGCACAGATACGCAGTATTTT	CASSYSTGSTDTQYF